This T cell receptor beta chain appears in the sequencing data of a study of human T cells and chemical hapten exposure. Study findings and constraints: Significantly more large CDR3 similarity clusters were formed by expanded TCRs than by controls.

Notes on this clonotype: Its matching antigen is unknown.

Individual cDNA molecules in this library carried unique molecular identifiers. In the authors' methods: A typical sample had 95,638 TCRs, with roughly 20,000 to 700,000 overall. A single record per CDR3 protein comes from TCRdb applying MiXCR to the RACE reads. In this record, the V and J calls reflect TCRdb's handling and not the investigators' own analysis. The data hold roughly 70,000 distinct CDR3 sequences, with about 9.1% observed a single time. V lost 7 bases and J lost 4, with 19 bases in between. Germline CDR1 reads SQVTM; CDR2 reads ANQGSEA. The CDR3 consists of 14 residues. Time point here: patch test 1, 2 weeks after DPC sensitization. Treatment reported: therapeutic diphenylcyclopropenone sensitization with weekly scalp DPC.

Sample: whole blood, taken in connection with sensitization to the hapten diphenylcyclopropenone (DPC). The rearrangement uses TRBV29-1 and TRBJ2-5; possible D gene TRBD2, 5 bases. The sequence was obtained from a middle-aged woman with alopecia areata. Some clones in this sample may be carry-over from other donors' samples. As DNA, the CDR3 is TGCAGCGCACCCGGACTTACTTTCGGAGAGACCCAGTACTTC. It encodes CSAPGLTFGETQYF.